The entry below describes one T cell receptor beta chain. Original analysis: Quantification of nucleated cells was approximated via reference gene primer amplification. Data came from immunoSEQ multiplex PCR; TCRdb stores just in-frame clones and leaves some out. That table supplies the V and J calls and clone size; D and trimming were determined from the DNA. The data show 80,000 to 95,000 clones, around four fifths seen once. The record originates from a study of blood T cell repertoires in COVID-19. Study-level background: Material from acute and convalescent COVID-19 was sourced from the United States, Italy and Spain. In each case, the material was cDNA or gDNA derived from T cells, B-cell-depleted T cells, or PBMCs.

The germline V gene has CDR1 SGHNT and CDR2 YYREEE (reference sequence). This CDR3 has 16 residues. Trimming took off 1 base at V and 0 bases at J, with 13 bases between the two ends. The rearrangement uses TRBV5-4 and TRBJ1-1; tentative D call: TRBD1 (6 bases). The clonotype comes from a woman at least 80 years old with acute or convalescent COVID-19. Specimen: peripheral blood. CDR3 nucleotide sequence: TGTGCCAGCAGCTTGTCCCCGACAGGCCTGAACACTGAAGCTTTCTTT. It yields the protein CASSLSPTGLNTEAFF.